This TCR beta chain is drawn from a study of T cells in Graves' hyperthyroidism and ophthalmopathy. Exclusion criteria comprised uncontrolled infection, other autoimmune disease, pregnancy or lactation. Diagnoses were established using clinical symptoms, serum thyroxine and TRAb, thyroid ultrasound and orbital computed tomography. Out of more than 8 ml of fresh peripheral blood came the PBMCs. Many counts were recorded for this clonotype. Its specificity is unknown. TCR beta CDR3 regions were amplified from RNA transcripts. RT-PCR in the first round (using the HTBI primer set) targeted the TCR CDR3. TCRdb analysed the multiplex PCR reads with MiXCR anew, one entry per CDR3 protein. In the table there are about 600,000 distinct CDR3 sequences, around 15% of which are singletons. General study points: A model using 13 V-J features told ophthalmopathy apart from stable hyperthyroidism.

CDR1 and CDR2 from the germline V gene are MDHEN and SYDVKM. Trimming took 5 bases from V and 8 from J; bases not matched to a gene: 6. The CDR3 runs to 13 residues. This sequence joins TRBV28 and TRBJ1-2; 9 bases fit TRBD1. Source material: blood. The receptor was derived from a woman aged 40 to 50 with Graves' ophthalmopathy. CDR3 bases: TGTGCCAGCAGTCTCAACAGGGGGCAGGGCTACACCTTC. Amino acids: CASSLNRGQGYTF.